This passage covers 11 T cell receptor beta chains from one sample sequenced in a study of blood T cell repertoires in COVID-19 (dated by TCRdb to 2020 to 2022). Receptor libraries were prepared by the immunoSEQ multiplex PCR assay. This immuneACCESS table, as held by TCRdb, lists in-frame sequences with V and J called but not all clones. Of the missing ones, under half trace to an unresolved V gene in checked studies; the others have no known cause. Here the sample has hundreds of thousands of clones; about 82% occur a single time. Around 2.1% of the sample is in the top ten clones. Sequencing was done on a sample of PBMCs or T cells enriched from blood (not recorded which). The receptors here all came from a woman between 45 and 60 years old who had recovered from COVID-19.

The genes are TRBV19 and TRBJ1-2; the D gene is possibly TRBD1 (5 bases). V shed 9 bases and J shed 4 bases, with 12 bases lying between them. Germline V lookup: CDR1 LNHDA, CDR2 SQIVND (reference sequence). The CDR3 extends over 12 amino acids. CDR3 in DNA: TGTGCCAGCAAAGACAGAGTCTATGGCTACACCTTC. Amino acid sequence: CASKDRVYGYTF.

CDR3 bases: TGTGCCAGCAACCCCCGGGACAGAGAAAACACCATATATTTT. It encodes CASNPRDRENTIYF. V gene TRBV3-1 (or the pseudogene TRBV3-2) combines with J gene TRBJ1-3, with 7 bases aligning to TRBD1. Germline V lookup: CDR1 LGHDT, CDR2 YNNKEL (reference sequence). V shed 7 bases, J shed 6 bases, and the junction held 9 bases outside the gene matches. This CDR3 is built from 14 residues.

The V and J genes are TRBV7-9 and TRBJ1-4; D is possibly TRBD1 (6 bases). Trimming removed 6 bases at V and 12 bases at J, with 17 bases between. The germline V gene encodes CDR1 SEHNR and CDR2 FQNEAQ (reference sequence). CDR3 length: 13 residues. The CDR3 bases are TGTGCCAGCAGAAGGAAGGGTGGGGGCCAACTGTTTTTT. It codes for CASRRKGGGQLFF.

The V and J genes are TRBV28 and TRBJ1-6, with 10 bases identical to TRBD1. The V gene's germline CDR1 is MDHEN and CDR2 SYDVKM. This CDR3 comprises 20 residues. With V trimmed by 6 bases and J by 3 bases, 17 bases remained unmatched. The CDR3 region has the DNA TGTGCCAGCAGACCCGAGAGGGGGACAGGGGCCCCCCGCTATAATTCACCCCTCCACTTT. It codes for CASRPERGTGAPRYNSPLHF.

The genes are TRBV7-8 and TRBJ1-2; D is undetermined. The length of the CDR3 is 15 residues. Germline V gene data show CDR1 as SGHVS and CDR2 as FQNEAQ. V dropped 6 bases and J dropped 0 bases, with 14 bases sitting between them. The CDR3 loop is CASRSRSGTNYGYTF. The DNA of the CDR3 is TGTGCCAGCAGGTCTAGGTCCGGGACTAACTATGGCTACACCTTC.

This clone was counted between two and nine times. This chain links TRBV4-3 with TRBJ2-2; no reliable D call. Germline loops: CDR1 LGHNA, CDR2 YSLEER. The CDR3 is 13 amino acids. The ends were cut back, 8 bases at V and 1 base at J, with 8 bases in the middle. The CDR3 loop reads CASGKMNTGELFF. Written as DNA, the CDR3 is TGCGCCAGCGGCAAAATGAACACCGGGGAGCTGTTTTTT.

V gene TRBV27 combines with J gene TRBJ1-2; 8 bases fit TRBD1. Looked up from germline, CDR1 is MNHEY and CDR2 is SMNVEV (reference sequence). CDR3 length equals 13 residues. Unmatched junction bases numbered 12, after V lost 5 bases and J lost 13 bases. The DNA of the CDR3 is TGTGCCAGCAGTCAGGACAGGGAAAAGTCTTGCACCTTC. This sequence encodes CASSQDREKSCTF.

This chain connects TRBV6-2 or TRBV6-3 to TRBJ2-5; D might be TRBD2 (6 bases). The ends were cut back, 6 bases at V and 1 base at J, with 12 bases in the middle. The CDR3 contains 14 residues. Germline V gives CDR1 MNHEY, CDR2 SVGEGT. The CDR3 bases are TGTGCCAGCAGGCCTTGGGACTCCCAAGAGACCCAGTACTTC. Its translation: CASRPWDSQETQYF.

This clone came up a few times. This chain links TRBV6-6 with TRBJ2-7; D gene ambiguous. Germline assignment: CDR1 MNHNY and CDR2 SVGAGI (reference sequence). There are 14 residues in the CDR3. V lost 6 bases and J 4 bases, leaving 16 bases between the germline ends. CDR3 region: CASSVHPSIYEQYF. CDR3 bases: TGTGCCAGCAGCGTACACCCCTCAATATACGAGCAGTACTTC.

The chain links TRBV28 to TRBJ2-1; D not resolved. Per germline, CDR1 MDHEN and CDR2 SYDVKM. This CDR3 comprises 12 residues. Trimming took 5 bases from V and 6 from J, leaving 8 bases between them. CDR3 loop: CASSLQFNEQFF. The CDR3 DNA follows: TGTGCCAGCAGTCTCCAGTTCAATGAGCAGTTCTTC.

V usage is TRBV18 and J usage is TRBJ2-7, with TRBD2 matching over 12 bases. V shed 5 bases and J 0 bases; nucleotides not matched to a gene: 2. This CDR3 is built from 15 residues. The germline V gene encodes CDR1 KGHSH and CDR2 LQKENI. CDR3 nucleotides: TGTGCCAGCTCATCGACTAGCGGGAGCTCCTACGAGCAGTACTTC. It yields the protein CASSSTSGSSYEQYF.